This passage covers 12 T cell receptor beta chains from one sample sequenced in a study of cytomegalovirus exposure and HLA in healthy donors. Method: immunoSEQ multiplex PCR; TCRdb's copy keeps in-frame clones and lacks some. The sample lists 150,000 to 170,000 clones, about 86% seen once, with roughly 1.9% in the top ten. Sequenced input: PBMCs. Receptor source: a human donor in good health.

This clone was observed a handful of times. The gene calls are TRBV5-1 and TRBJ2-3, with 10 bases identical to TRBD1. The CDR3 runs to 16 residues. V shed 3 bases and J 0 bases; nucleotides not matched to a gene: 4. Germline CDR1 is SGHRS and CDR2 is YFSETQ. Here the CDR3 DNA reads TGCGCCAGCAGCTACTGGACAGGGGGAAGCACAGATACGCAGTATTTT. Encoded protein: CASSYWTGGSTDTQYF.

The genes are TRBV2 and TRBJ2-1; unclear D gene. Per germline, CDR1 SNHLY and CDR2 FYNNEI. The CDR3 spans 14 residues. Trimming cost V 5 bases and J 5 bases, with 13 bases left between them. CDR3 sequence: CASSPNYRNNEQFF. The DNA of the CDR3 is TGTGCCAGCAGTCCTAATTACAGAAACAATGAGCAGTTCTTC.

This rearrangement joins TRBV4-3 to TRBJ1-5, with a weak D call TRBD1 (5 bases). The CDR3 loop spans 17 amino acids. Germline CDR1 is LGHNA and CDR2 is YSLEER. V dropped 0 bases and J dropped 4 bases, with 16 bases sitting between them. The CDR3: CASSQDTSGRGNQPQHF. For the CDR3, the DNA is TGCGCCAGCAGCCAAGATACATCGGGTAGGGGTAATCAGCCCCAGCATTTT.

The rearrangement links TRBV6-5 to TRBJ2-2, with 10 nucleotides matching TRBD2. CDR1 MNHEY and CDR2 SVGAGI come from the germline V gene. CDR3 length equals 16 residues. V shed 0 bases, J shed 6 bases, and the junction held 4 bases outside the gene matches. CDR3 nucleotide sequence: TGTGCCAGCAGTTACTCATCCAGCGGGGGGGCCGGGGAGCTGTTTTTT. Its translation is CASSYSSSGGAGELFF.

The CDR3 reads CASSLLGGLGNGYTF. CDR3 coding DNA: TGCGCCAGCAGCCTGCTGGGGGGGCTTGGAAATGGCTACACCTTC. The rearrangement uses TRBV5-1 and TRBJ1-2, with D possibly being TRBD1 (6 bases). Trimming took off 4 bases at V and 6 bases at J, with 19 bases between the two ends. Germline V CDR1 and CDR2: SGHRS, YFSETQ. The CDR3 spans 15 residues.

This chain connects TRBV18 to TRBJ2-2; 7 positions agree with TRBD2. This CDR3 region has 13 residues. Germline V gene sequence: CDR1 KGHSH, CDR2 LQKENI. V shed 9 bases, J shed 2 bases, and the junction held 3 bases outside the gene matches. The CDR3 sequence: CASGTINTGELFF. DNA of the CDR3: TGTGCCAGTGGGACTATTAACACCGGGGAGCTGTTTTTT.

V usage is TRBV7-6 and J usage is TRBJ2-1; D is unclear. CDR1 SGHVS and CDR2 FNYEAQ come from the germline V gene. There are 13 residues in the CDR3. Trimming removed 7 bases from V and 4 bases from J, with 11 bases in between. CDR3 amino acids: CASTSKQYNEQFF. In DNA, the CDR3 is TGTGCCAGCACCTCGAAACAGTACAATGAGCAGTTCTTC.

The genes are TRBV5-4 and TRBJ2-3; D perhaps matches TRBD2 (7 bases). The germline V gene encodes CDR1 SGHNT and CDR2 YYREEE (reference sequence). There are 15 residues in the CDR3. Deletions cut 0 bases from V and 9 bases from J, with 17 bases between. The CDR3 sequence: CASSLGLAERGTQYF. DNA for the CDR3: TGTGCCAGCAGCTTGGGCCTAGCGGAAAGGGGGACGCAGTATTTT.

Only one count was recorded for this clone. The rearrangement uses TRBV28 and TRBJ2-7; no clear D gene. V was trimmed by 2 bases and J by 4 bases, leaving 15 bases between them. CDR3 length: 15 residues. Looked up from germline, CDR1 is MDHEN and CDR2 is SYDVKM. CDR3 amino acids: CASSLPGHAPYEQYF. In nucleotides, the CDR3 is TGTGCCAGCAGTTTACCCGGTCATGCGCCTTACGAGCAGTACTTC. The full variable domain, in which reference TRBV28 and TRBJ2-7 provide the parts outside the CDR3, is DVKVTQSSRYLVKRTGEKVFLECVQDMDHENMFWYRQDPGLGLRLIYFSYDVKMKEKGDIPEGYSVSREKKERFSLILESASTNQTSMYLCASSLPGHAPYEQYFGPGTRLTVT.

J is TRBJ1-1 and V is TRBV28; TRBD1 aligns across 7 bases. CDR3 length: 17 amino acids. V shed 5 bases and J 6 bases; nucleotides not matched to a gene: 18. The germline CDR1 and CDR2 sequences are MDHEN and SYDVKM. CDR3 nucleotides: TGTGCCAGCAGTCCCCTACCCGGACAGGCGGTTTTTCCTGAAGCTTTCTTT. This sequence encodes CASSPLPGQAVFPEAFF.

The chain links TRBV6-1 to TRBJ1-3, with D possibly matching TRBD1 (6 bases). V was cut by 6 bases and J by 0 bases, with 9 bases left in between. The CDR3 is 14 amino acids. Germline-derived CDR1 and CDR2 are MNHNS and SASEGT. CDR3: CASSGTTSGNTIYF. The CDR3 bases are TGTGCCAGCAGCGGGACAACCTCTGGAAACACCATATATTTT.

The genes are TRBV9 and TRBJ1-1, with 10 bases that match TRBD1. After removal of 4 bases from V and 4 bases from J, the junction contained 4 bases not matched to a gene. The CDR3 is 14 residues long. CDR1 SGDLS and CDR2 YYNGEE come from the germline V gene. CDR3 in amino acids: CASSRQGAPTEAFF. The CDR3 DNA reads as TGTGCCAGCAGCCGACAGGGGGCGCCCACTGAAGCTTTCTTT.